This T cell receptor beta chain was identified in a study of cytomegalovirus exposure and HLA in healthy donors. As regards this clone: Its antigen is unidentified.

Germline CDR1 SGHVS, CDR2 FQNEAQ. Trimming shortened V by 5 bases and J by 2 bases, and 13 bases separated the two germline ends. This CDR3 region has 14 residues. General study results and limits: It was reportedly the case that the classifier diagnosed cytomegalovirus status with high specificity and sensitivity. Within a later analysis, the majority of CMV-associated TCR beta chains appeared HLA-restricted. Later analysis demonstrated an association between a missense DCLRE1C variant and TCR beta V- and J-gene trimming. According to the study, 150 to 200 TCR beta chains were cytomegalovirus-associated.

The PCR had 60 Vbeta and 13 Jbeta primers. Libraries were prepared by immunoSEQ multiplex PCR; TCRdb keeps only in-frame clonotypes and omits some of them. This repertoire shows under 200,000 clones, approximately 76% found once; its top ten account for under 1.5%. The chain carries TRBV7-8 and TRBJ2-7; a weak D match, TRBD1 (6 bases). The sample comprised PBMCs. The receptor's source is a man in his sixties in good health and CMV-seronegative. CDR3 region: CASSGRTAPYEQYF. In DNA form, the CDR3 reads TGTGCCAGCAGCGGACGGACAGCACCCTACGAGCAGTACTTC.